These 17 T cell receptor beta chains were all obtained from the same sample, sequenced in a study of human T cells and chemical hapten exposure. TCRdb called the RACE reads again in MiXCR, with one record for every CDR3 protein. The sample contains approximately 400,000 distinct CDR3 sequences, roughly 4.6% of which appear only once. As to time point: pre-sensitization, week 0. Treatment here: therapeutic diphenylcyclopropenone sensitization with weekly scalp DPC. Here the sequenced sample was whole blood, taken in connection with sensitization to the hapten diphenylcyclopropenone (DPC). These receptors all come from a woman in her forties or fifties with alopecia areata. Some clones in this sample may be carry-over from other donors' samples.

This clonotype appeared a few times. The chain links TRBV12-3 or TRBV12-4 to TRBJ2-5; 7 nucleotides agree with TRBD2. The trim removed 7 bases at V and 0 bases at J, leaving 11 bases unmatched. The CDR3 is made up of 16 amino acids. In nucleotides, the CDR3 is TGTGCCAGCACCCCTCTGGGGGGGGGTGACCAAGAGACCCAGTACTTC. Encoded protein: CASTPLGGGDQETQYF.

This clonotype was seen ten or more times. The chain combines TRBV12-3 or TRBV12-4 with TRBJ2-5; 9 bases line up with TRBD2. Trimming removed 5 bases from V and 4 bases from J; junction bases left unmatched: 14. CDR3 length equals 17 residues. Here the CDR3 reads CASSPYSGGSGGETQYF. CDR3 bases: TGTGCCAGCAGTCCTTATAGCGGGGGATCCGGAGGAGAGACCCAGTACTTC.

The chain recombines TRBV20-1 with TRBJ1-3, with D perhaps TRBD1 (6 bases). The CDR3 contains 14 residues. Trimming removed 5 bases at V and 3 bases at J, with 14 bases between. Germline CDR1 and CDR2: DFQATT and SNEGSKA (reference sequence). For the CDR3, the DNA is TGCAGTGCTTTAAGGGGGGCGCGTGGAAACACCATATATTTT. As protein: CSALRGARGNTIYF.

This clonotype was picked up a small number of times. In DNA form, the CDR3 reads TGTGCCAGCAGCCCGGAAGGACTAGTTTCCTACAATGAGCAGTTCTTC. It codes for CASSPEGLVSYNEQFF. The chain recombines TRBV9 with TRBJ2-1; 7 bases match TRBD2. This CDR3 has 16 residues. Germline loops: CDR1 SGDLS, CDR2 YYNGEE. V was pared by 4 bases and J by 1 base, with 8 bases of the junction left unmatched.

This clonotype was seen more than once but under ten times. The chain's CDR3 is CASSQAPEYMNTEAFF. The CDR3 region has the DNA TGCGCCAGCAGCCAGGCGCCAGAGTACATGAACACTGAAGCTTTCTTT. The V gene is TRBV4-1, the J gene TRBJ1-1; no clear D gene. Germline CDR1 is MGHRA and CDR2 is YSYEKL. This CDR3 is 16 amino acids long. V was trimmed by 3 bases and J by 0 bases, leaving 14 bases between them.

This sequence joins TRBV30 and TRBJ1-4, with D tentatively TRBD1 (5 bases). The CDR3 is made up of 16 amino acids. Trimming stripped 1 base from V and 0 bases from J, with 12 bases between. Germline CDR1 GTSNPN, CDR2 SVGIG (reference sequence). Here the CDR3 DNA reads TGTGCCTGGAGTGGGGGGATGTCGGCAACTAATGAAAAACTGTTTTTT. This codes for CAWSGGMSATNEKLFF.

This clonotype was found many times. This chain links TRBV5-1 with TRBJ1-1, with 7 bases that match TRBD1. This CDR3 contains 16 residues. J lost 5 bases, V lost 4 bases, and 14 bases had no gene match. Per the germline V gene, CDR1 is SGHRS and CDR2 is YFSETQ. In DNA form, the CDR3 reads TGCGCCAGCAGCCCGGGGTCCGGGACAGTAGGGACTGAAGCTTTCTTT. This sequence encodes CASSPGSGTVGTEAFF. The variable domain in full, with the rest retrieved from reference TRBV5-1 and TRBJ1-1, is KAGVTQTPRYLIKTRGQQVTLSCSPISGHRSVSWYQQTPGQGLQFLFEYFSETQRNKGNFPGRFSGRQFSNSRSEMNVSTLELGDSALYLCASSPGSGTVGTEAFFGQGTRLTVV.

This clonotype was counted at least ten times. The V call is TRBV5-6, the J call TRBJ2-3, with 8 bases fitting TRBD1. The CDR3 contains 11 residues. The germline CDR1 and CDR2 sequences are SGHDT and YYEEEE. The J segment lost 12 bases and the V segment lost 4 bases, leaving 4 bases of the junction unmatched. CDR3 nucleotides: TGTGCCAGCAGCATGGACAGGGAACAGTATTTT. It translates to CASSMDREQYF.

This clonotype was picked up a small number of times. The chain combines TRBV4-3 with TRBJ1-1; no reliable D call. Germline lookup yields CDR1 LGHNA and CDR2 YSLEER. The V and J ends lost 0 bases and 5 bases respectively, with 10 bases between them. This CDR3 has 14 amino acids. CDR3 sequence: CASSQDHGNTEAFF. For the CDR3, the DNA is TGCGCCAGCAGCCAAGATCACGGGAATACTGAAGCTTTCTTT.

In its sample, this clonotype was seen many times. This chain uses TRBV2 with TRBJ2-1; no reliable D call. Trimming shortened V by 10 bases and J by 0 bases, and 16 bases separated the two germline ends. This CDR3 has 15 amino acids. CDR1 is SNHLY, CDR2 FYNNEI, per germline. The CDR3 here is CAIPGPASSYNEQFF. In nucleotides, the CDR3 is TGTGCCATCCCGGGTCCCGCTAGCTCCTACAATGAGCAGTTCTTC. The whole variable domain, filled in from reference TRBV2 and TRBJ2-1, reads EPEVTQTPSHQVTQMGQEVILRCVPISNHLYFYWYRQILGQKVEFLVSFYNNEISEKSEIFDDQFSVERPDGSNFTLKIRSTKLEDSAMYFCAIPGPASSYNEQFFGPGTRLTVL.

This clonotype was observed at least ten times. This chain uses TRBV6-2 or TRBV6-3 with TRBJ2-7; D might be TRBD1 or TRBD2, each matching 5 bases. V shed 4 bases and J shed 3 bases, with 7 bases lying between them. Germline lookup yields CDR1 MNHEY and CDR2 SVGEGT. The CDR3 has 12 amino acids. The CDR3 DNA reads as TGTGCCAGCAGTTTGGGACGCTACGAGCAGTACTTC. As protein: CASSLGRYEQYF.

The chain carries TRBV4-2 and TRBJ2-7; D ambiguous. Germline loops: CDR1 LGHNA, CDR2 YNFKEQ. CDR3 length equals 16 residues. Deletions cut 1 base from V and 2 bases from J, with 15 bases between. CDR3 sequence: CASSQVGTDAAYEQYF. In nucleotides, the CDR3 is TGTGCCAGCAGCCAAGTCGGAACGGACGCCGCCTACGAGCAGTACTTC.

This clonotype has at least ten counts. V is TRBV20-1 and J is TRBJ2-1; D not certain. The V end was cut by 3 bases, the J end by 0 bases, with 9 bases between. Germline CDR1 is DFQATT and CDR2 is SNEGSKA (reference sequence). The CDR3 loop spans 14 amino acids. DNA for the CDR3: TGCAGTGCTAGCGCTCTCAGCTCCTACAATGAGCAGTTCTTC. Translation: CSASALSSYNEQFF.

This chain connects TRBV2 to TRBJ2-7, with TRBD2 matching 10 bases. The CDR3 is 16 amino acids. Trimming removed 6 bases from V and 2 bases from J; junction bases left unmatched: 10. CDR1 is SNHLY, CDR2 FYNNEI, per germline. The CDR3 is CASRPSGGRAPYEQYF. In nucleotides, the CDR3 is TGTGCCAGCAGACCTAGCGGGGGTAGGGCACCCTACGAGCAGTACTTC.

This clonotype was counted only a few times. The V and J genes are TRBV13 and TRBJ1-2; 7 bases line up with TRBD1. V gave up 1 base and J gave up 4 bases; unmatched junction bases: 12. In germline, CDR1 is PRHDT, CDR2 FYEKMQ (reference sequence). This CDR3 spans 17 amino acids. CDR3 residues: CASSLESAGGIIYGYTF. The CDR3 region has the DNA TGTGCCAGCAGCTTAGAATCCGCAGGGGGAATAATCTATGGCTACACCTTC.

This clonotype was seen repeatedly, ten times or more. The genes are TRBV3-1 and TRBJ2-1; D gene ambiguous. V lost 4 bases to trimming and J lost 5 bases, with 15 bases between them. Germline-derived CDR1 and CDR2 are LGHDT and YNNKEL (reference sequence). CDR3 length: 15 amino acids. The CDR3 DNA follows: TGTGCCAGCAGCCGAGACTTGATGGCCCACAATGAGCAGTTCTTC. Encoded protein: CASSRDLMAHNEQFF.

In its sample, this clonotype was seen a few times. The chain links TRBV15 to TRBJ1-1; 7 bases agree with TRBD1. The trim removed 0 bases at V and 7 bases at J, leaving 8 bases unmatched. Germline CDR1 reads LNHNV; CDR2 reads YYDKDF (reference sequence). CDR3 length: 15 amino acids. The CDR3 sequence: CATSRDRGQENEAFF. Written as DNA, the CDR3 is TGTGCCACCAGCAGAGATCGCGGACAGGAGAATGAAGCTTTCTTT.